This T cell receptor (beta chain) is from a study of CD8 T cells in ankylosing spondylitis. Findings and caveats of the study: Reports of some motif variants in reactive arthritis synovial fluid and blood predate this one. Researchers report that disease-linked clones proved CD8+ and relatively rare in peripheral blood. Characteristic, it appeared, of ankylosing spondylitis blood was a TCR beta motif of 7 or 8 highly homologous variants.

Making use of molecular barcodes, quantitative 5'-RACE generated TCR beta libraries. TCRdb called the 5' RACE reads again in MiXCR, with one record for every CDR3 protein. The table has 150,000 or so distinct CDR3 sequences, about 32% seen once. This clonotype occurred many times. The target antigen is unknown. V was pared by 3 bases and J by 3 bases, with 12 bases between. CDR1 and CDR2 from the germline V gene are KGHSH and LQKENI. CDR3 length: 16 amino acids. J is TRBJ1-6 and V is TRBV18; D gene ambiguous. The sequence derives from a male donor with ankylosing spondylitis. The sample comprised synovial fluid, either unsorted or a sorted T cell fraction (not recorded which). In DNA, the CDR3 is TGTGCCAGCTCACCCCAGACCACAGACTATAATTCACCCCTCCACTTT. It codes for CASSPQTTDYNSPLHF.